The 11 T cell receptor beta chains below come from one sample, sequenced in a study of blood T cell repertoires in COVID-19. Some clones are missing from TCRdb's copy, which holds only in-frame ones; the method was immunoSEQ multiplex PCR. The sample lists approximately 190,000 clones; roughly 90% were seen once. Material: peripheral blood. These receptors originate from a man aged 50-60 years with acute or convalescent COVID-19.

V and J are TRBV19 and TRBJ2-1, with 11 bases matching TRBD2. The CDR3 is 16 residues long. CDR1 is LNHDA, CDR2 SQIVND, per germline (reference sequence). With 8 bases clipped from V and 7 bases from J, the junction kept 13 bases outside the gene matches. The CDR3 DNA reads TGTGCCAGTGAAACCTTAGCGGGGGGGCCCCCTAATGAGCAGTTCTTC. It is translated as CASETLAGGPPNEQFF.

The chain couples TRBV19 to TRBJ1-3, with TRBD1 as a possible D gene (5 bases). Germline V lookup: CDR1 LNHDA, CDR2 SQIVND (reference sequence). This CDR3 is 14 amino acids long. Trimming took 6 bases from V and 0 from J, leaving 9 bases between them. The CDR3 bases are TGTGCCAGTAGCCCAGGGCTCTCTGGAAACACCATATATTTT. It specifies CASSPGLSGNTIYF. The variable domain in full, completed from reference TRBV19 and TRBJ1-3, reads DGGITQSPKYLFRKEGQNVTLSCEQNLNHDAMYWYRQDPGQGLRLIYYSQIVNDFQKGDIAEGYSVSREKKESFPLTVTSAQKNPTAFYLCASSPGLSGNTIYFGEGSWLTVV.

To note about this clone: Within the sample, other DNA sequences also encode this same CDR3. This chain joins TRBV11-2 and TRBJ1-5; no definite D call. Germline V gives CDR1 SGHAT, CDR2 FQNNGV. V was shortened by 1 base and J by 6 bases, with 7 bases between the two germline ends. The CDR3 covers 13 residues. The DNA for the CDR3 is TGTGCCAGCAGCTTAGGTACGAGTCAGCCCCAGCATTTT. Translated: CASSLGTSQPQHF.

This clone came up once. The rearrangement joins TRBV18 to TRBJ1-4; no reliable D call. The CDR3 runs to 16 residues. V was clipped by 3 bases and J by 5 bases, with 16 bases between them. The germline gives CDR1 KGHSH, CDR2 LQKENI. The CDR3: CASSPFRALGNEKLFF. CDR3 coding DNA: TGTGCCAGCTCACCTTTTAGGGCACTAGGGAATGAAAAACTGTTTTTT.

The chain combines TRBV30 with TRBJ2-3; 8 bases map to TRBD1. J gave up 0 bases and V 3 bases, and 17 bases lay outside the gene matches. In germline, CDR1 is GTSNPN, CDR2 SVGIG (reference sequence). The CDR3 totals 19 residues. CDR3 loop: CAWSKYRQGTQSSTDTQYF. The CDR3 DNA reads TGTGCCTGGAGCAAATATAGACAGGGGACACAATCTAGCACAGATACGCAGTATTTT. The complete variable domain, with remaining parts taken from reference TRBV30 and TRBJ2-3, reads SQTIHQWPATLVQPVGSPLSLECTVEGTSNPNLYWYRQAAGRGLQLLFYSVGIGQISSEVPQNLSASRPQDRQFILSSKKLLLSDSGFYLCAWSKYRQGTQSSTDTQYFGPGTRLTVL.

The chain has TRBV28 and TRBJ2-1; 9 bases fit TRBD1. The CDR3 is 15 amino acids. Looked up from germline, CDR1 is MDHEN and CDR2 is SYDVKM. After removal of 5 bases from V and 5 bases from J, the junction contained 7 bases not matched to a gene. For the CDR3, the DNA is TGTGCCAGCAGTCCCGTGACAGGGGGGAACAATGAGCAGTTCTTC. It yields the protein CASSPVTGGNNEQFF. The entire variable domain, with the rest obtained from reference TRBV28 and TRBJ2-1, is as follows: DVKVTQSSRYLVKRTGEKVFLECVQDMDHENMFWYRQDPGLGLRLIYFSYDVKMKEKGDIPEGYSVSREKKERFSLILESASTNQTSMYLCASSPVTGGNNEQFFGPGTRLTVL.

The rearrangement joins TRBV2 to TRBJ2-7, with D unresolved. The CDR3 spans 11 residues. V was cut by 10 bases and J by 2 bases, with 9 bases left in between. Germline CDR1 and CDR2: SNHLY and FYNNEI. The CDR3 loop is CATLFTYEQYF. The CDR3 nucleotides are TGTGCCACCCTATTTACCTACGAGCAGTACTTC.

The V call is TRBV7-2, the J call TRBJ1-2; 8 nucleotides agree with TRBD1. This CDR3 comprises 14 residues. Germline V gene sequence: CDR1 SGHTA, CDR2 FQGNSA. J gave up 8 bases and V 1 base, and 6 bases lay outside the gene matches. This chain's CDR3 is CASSLETGARGYTF. The CDR3 coding sequence is TGTGCCAGCAGCTTAGAGACAGGGGCCCGGGGCTACACCTTC. The complete variable domain, with remaining parts taken from reference TRBV7-2 and TRBJ1-2, reads GAGVSQSPSNKVTEKGKDVELRCDPISGHTALYWYRQSLGQGLEFLIYFQGNSAPDKSGLPSDRFSAERTGGSVSTLTIQRTQQEDSAVYLCASSLETGARGYTFGSGTRLTVV.

This chain links TRBV4-3 with TRBJ1-6; D gene unclear. Germline V gives CDR1 LGHNA, CDR2 YSLEER. The CDR3 extends over 13 amino acids. Deletions cut 4 bases from V and 7 bases from J, with 8 bases between. CDR3 amino acids: CASSLRQNSPLHF. CDR3 DNA sequence: TGCGCCAGCAGCCTACGCCAGAATTCACCCCTCCACTTT.

The chain recombines TRBV19 with TRBJ1-3; 7 bases line up with TRBD1. CDR3 size: 17 residues. Trimming at V came to 6 bases and at J to 3 bases, leaving 14 bases not matched to a gene. Germline V gives CDR1 LNHDA, CDR2 SQIVND (reference sequence). Written as DNA, the CDR3 is TGTGCCAGTAGGACTGACCGGGACAGCGATATTGGAAACACCATATATTTT. Protein: CASRTDRDSDIGNTIYF.

The chain uses TRBV6-1 and TRBJ1-3; TRBD1 might be the D (6 bases). Trimming pared 1 base from V and 1 base from J, leaving 11 bases between. This CDR3 comprises 16 residues. Germline CDR1 is MNHNS and CDR2 is SASEGT. CDR3 bases: TGTGCCAGCAGTGAAGGGACAGTATGGTCTGGAAACACCATATATTTT. Protein sequence: CASSEGTVWSGNTIYF.